What follows are 8 T cell receptor beta chains derived from one specimen sequenced in a study of T cell responses to AZD1222 COVID-19 vaccine. Assay: immunoSEQ multiplex PCR; the TCRdb copy retains only in-frame clones and omits some. The data hold 20,000 or so clones, with roughly 80% observed a single time. Material: peripheral blood, obtained 28 days after the second AZD1222 dose. All receptors derive from an adult who received the AZD1222 COVID-19 vaccine.

This clone appeared a few times. The chain couples TRBV25-1 to TRBJ2-7; 9 bases match TRBD1. The V gene end was trimmed by 5 bases and the J gene end by 0 bases; junction bases not matched to a gene: 2. CDR1 and CDR2 from the germline V gene are MGHDK and SYGVNS. This CDR3 spans 14 amino acids. This chain's CDR3 is CASSRTGASYEQYF. CDR3 DNA sequence: TGTGCCAGCAGTCGGACAGGGGCCTCCTACGAGCAGTACTTC.

The V gene is TRBV7-2, the J gene TRBJ2-1, with 9 bases matching TRBD2. The CDR3 spans 14 residues. V trimming: 5 bases; J trimming: 4 bases; junction bases outside the gene matches: 3. CDR1 and CDR2 (germline): SGHTA, FQGNSA. In nucleotides, the CDR3 is TGTGCCAGCAGCGGACTAGCGATTTACAATGAGCAGTTCTTC. It yields the protein CASSGLAIYNEQFF.

J is TRBJ2-1 and V is TRBV10-1, with D perhaps matching TRBD1 or TRBD2 (5 bases each). Trimming removed 4 bases from V and 10 bases from J, with 14 bases in between. This CDR3 comprises 13 residues. The germline gives CDR1 WNHNN, CDR2 SYGVQD (reference sequence). CDR3 residues: CASSAAPRGEQFF. As DNA, the CDR3 is TGCGCCAGCAGTGCGGCCCCCCGGGGCGAGCAGTTCTTC.

This rearrangement joins TRBV3-1 (or the pseudogene TRBV3-2) to TRBJ1-1, with D perhaps matching TRBD1 (5 bases). Deletions cut 1 base from V and 11 bases from J, with 14 bases between. CDR1 is LGHDT, CDR2 YNNKEL, per germline (reference sequence). This CDR3 spans 13 amino acids. CDR3 nucleotide sequence: TGTGCCAGCAGCCAAGTAGCGGGGCAGGCGGCTTTCTTT. It is translated as CASSQVAGQAAFF.

V gene TRBV3-1 (or the pseudogene TRBV3-2) combines with J gene TRBJ1-3; D gene uncertain. Germline CDR1 reads LGHDT; CDR2 reads YNNKEL (reference sequence). Trimming removed 1 base at V and 4 bases at J, with 11 bases between. The CDR3 extends over 15 amino acids. The CDR3 bases are TGTGCCAGCAGCCAAGGCGCAGGCTTCGGAAACACCATATATTTT. Encoded protein: CASSQGAGFGNTIYF.

The J gene is TRBJ2-7, the V gene TRBV10-3; D uncertain. Germline CDR1 and CDR2: ENHRY and SYGVKD. The CDR3 is 14 amino acids. V was trimmed by 2 bases and J by 2 bases, leaving 10 bases between them. Written as DNA, the CDR3 is TGTGCCATCAGTGAGGTGGCCATGACCTACGAGCAGTACTTC. It encodes CAISEVAMTYEQYF.

This sequence joins TRBV28 and TRBJ2-1; 9 bases align to TRBD2. This CDR3 contains 18 residues. With 4 bases clipped from V and 0 bases from J, the junction kept 10 bases outside the gene matches. Germline CDR1 reads MDHEN; CDR2 reads SYDVKM. CDR3 nucleotides: TGTGCCAGCAGTTCGCCGGGACTAGCAACGAGCTCCTACAATGAGCAGTTCTTC. This encodes CASSSPGLATSSYNEQFF.

The chain links TRBV6-5 to TRBJ2-4, with D perhaps TRBD1 or TRBD2 (5 bases each). The germline CDR1 and CDR2 sequences are MNHEY and SVGAGI. The CDR3 sequence is 15 residues long. V shed 6 bases and J shed 5 bases, with 17 bases lying between them. CDR3 in amino acids: CASRVLGGAENIQYF. DNA of the CDR3: TGTGCCAGCAGGGTACTAGGTGGGGCGGAAAACATTCAGTACTTC.